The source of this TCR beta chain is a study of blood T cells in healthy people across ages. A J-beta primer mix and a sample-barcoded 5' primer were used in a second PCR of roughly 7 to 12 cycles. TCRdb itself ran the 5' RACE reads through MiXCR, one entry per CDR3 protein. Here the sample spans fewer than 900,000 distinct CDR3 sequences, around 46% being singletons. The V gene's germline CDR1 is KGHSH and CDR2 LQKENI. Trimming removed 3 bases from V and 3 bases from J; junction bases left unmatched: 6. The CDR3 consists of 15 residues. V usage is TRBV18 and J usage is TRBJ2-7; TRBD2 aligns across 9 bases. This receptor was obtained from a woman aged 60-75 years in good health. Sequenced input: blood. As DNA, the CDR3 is TGTGCCAGCTCACCGGGGCTAGCGGGGAACTACGAGCAGTACTTC. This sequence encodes CASSPGLAGNYEQYF.